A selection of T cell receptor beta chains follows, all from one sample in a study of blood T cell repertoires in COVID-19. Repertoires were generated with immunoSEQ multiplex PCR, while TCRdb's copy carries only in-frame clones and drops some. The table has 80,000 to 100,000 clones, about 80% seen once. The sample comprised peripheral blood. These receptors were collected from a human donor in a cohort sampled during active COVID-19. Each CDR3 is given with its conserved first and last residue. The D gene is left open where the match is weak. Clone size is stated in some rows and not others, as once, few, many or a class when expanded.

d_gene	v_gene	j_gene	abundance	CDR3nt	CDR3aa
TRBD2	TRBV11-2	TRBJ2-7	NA	TGTGCCAGCAGCCCCCTGCGGGGGGCCGGCGAGCAGTACTTC	CASSPLRGAGEQYF
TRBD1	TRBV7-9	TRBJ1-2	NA	TGTGCCAGCAGCTTAGTAGGGGGCCGGGGTGGCTACACCTTC	CASSLVGGRGGYTF
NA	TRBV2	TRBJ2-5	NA	TGTGCCAGCAGTGCGACCCAGGTCCAAGAGACCCAGTACTTC	CASSATQVQETQYF
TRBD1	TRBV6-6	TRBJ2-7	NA	TGTGCCAGCAGTACCGGGACAGGGGGCGACGAGCAGTACTTC	CASSTGTGGDEQYF
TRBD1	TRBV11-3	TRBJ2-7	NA	TGTGCCAGCAGCTTAGATCGGGTGGGGACAGGGTCCAAAGAGCAGTACTTC	CASSLDRVGTGSKEQYF
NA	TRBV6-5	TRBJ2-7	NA	TGTGCCAGCAGTTTAACCCTGGGCGACGCGCAGTACTTC	CASSLTLGDAQYF
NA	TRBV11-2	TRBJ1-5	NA	TGTGCCAGCAGCTTCCAGAACAATCAGCCCCAGCATTTT	CASSFQNNQPQHF
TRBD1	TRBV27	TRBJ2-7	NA	TGTGCCAGCAGTCCTCCGGGACAGCCCTACGAGCAGTACTTC	CASSPPGQPYEQYF
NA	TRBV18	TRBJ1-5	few	TGTGCCAGCTCACCTGGGGGGATTCGCAATCAGCCCCAGCATTTT	CASSPGGIRNQPQHF
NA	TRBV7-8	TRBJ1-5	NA	TGTGCCAGCAGCTTAGTGGGGGGGGATCAGCCCCAGCATTTT	CASSLVGGDQPQHF
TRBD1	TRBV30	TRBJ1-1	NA	TGTGCCTGGAGTGTAATTAGACAGGGACTGCCTGAAGCTTTCTTT	CAWSVIRQGLPEAFF
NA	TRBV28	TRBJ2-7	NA	TGTGCCAGCAGTTTGCCGGTTCTTTTTTACGAGCAGTACTTC	CASSLPVLFYEQYF
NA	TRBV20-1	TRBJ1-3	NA	TGCAGTGCTAGTCCACCAGGGGTTATCTCTGGAAACACCATATATTTT	CSASPPGVISGNTIYF
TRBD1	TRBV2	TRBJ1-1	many	TGTGCCACCCGACAGGGTGGTCGTCGTGTTGAAGCTTTCTTT	CATRQGGRRVEAFF
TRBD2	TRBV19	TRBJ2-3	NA	TGTGCCAGTAGTATAGGAGCGGGAGGCGTTACTAGCACAGATACGCAGTATTTT	CASSIGAGGVTSTDTQYF
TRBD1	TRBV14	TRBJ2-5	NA	TGTGCCAGCAGCCGGGGGACAGGGGAGTGGGAGACCCAGTACTTC	CASSRGTGEWETQYF
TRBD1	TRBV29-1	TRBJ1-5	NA	TGCAGCGTTGGTGACAGGGGTAGGAATCAGCCCCAGCATTTT	CSVGDRGRNQPQHF
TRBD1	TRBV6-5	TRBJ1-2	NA	TGTGCCAGCAGGCCAGGGGGGAACTATGGCTACACCTTC	CASRPGGNYGYTF
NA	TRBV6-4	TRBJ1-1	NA	TGTGCCAGCAGTCCAGGGGACACTGAAGCTTTCTTT	CASSPGDTEAFF
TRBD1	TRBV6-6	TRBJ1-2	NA	TGTGCCAGCAGTCCCCAAACCTCCAGGGGGCGCTTCCAATATGGCTACACCTTC	CASSPQTSRGRFQYGYTF
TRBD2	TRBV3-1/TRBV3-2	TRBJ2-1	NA	TGTGCCAGCAGCCAGACCCAGGGTAGCGGGAGGGTCAATGAGCAGTTCTTC	CASSQTQGSGRVNEQFF
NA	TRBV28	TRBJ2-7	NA	TGTGCCACCTCGAGGGGACAAACCTTGGCCTACGAGCAGTACTTC	CATSRGQTLAYEQYF
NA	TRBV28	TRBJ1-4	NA	TGTGCCAGCAGTTTATTTAATTGGGAACAGGAGGCGGGATCAACTAATGAAAAACTGTTTTTT	CASSLFNWEQEAGSTNEKLFF
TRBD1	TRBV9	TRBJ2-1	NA	TGTGCCAGCAGCGTCGGACAGGGAACTTACAATGAGCAGTTCTTC	CASSVGQGTYNEQFF
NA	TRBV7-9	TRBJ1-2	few	TGTGCCAGCAGCACGGACACTCGTGGCTATGGCTACACCTTC	CASSTDTRGYGYTF
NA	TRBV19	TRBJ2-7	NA	TGTGCCAGTATGGGAAGGGGGTTCGAGCAGTACTTC	CASMGRGFEQYF
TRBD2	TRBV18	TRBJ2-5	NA	TGTGCCAGCTCACCCCCCGGGACTAGCGGGATCTACCAAGAGACCCAGTACTTC	CASSPPGTSGIYQETQYF
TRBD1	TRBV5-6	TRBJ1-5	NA	TGTGCCAGCAGCTTGGACAGGGGGCGCGGTACGTCAGAGCCCCAGCATTTT	CASSLDRGRGTSEPQHF
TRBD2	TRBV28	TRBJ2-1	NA	TGTGCCAGCGATACCTACCCGGGGGGCTCCTACAATGAGCAGTTCTTC	CASDTYPGGSYNEQFF
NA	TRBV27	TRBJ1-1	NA	TGTGCCAGCAGTTTCAGAAAAGATCAAGGGGTTGAAGCTTTCTTT	CASSFRKDQGVEAFF
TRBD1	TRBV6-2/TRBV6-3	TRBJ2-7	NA	TGTGCCAGCAGCCCCATCGGACAGGGGGCAGCCCCGTACGAGCAGTACTTC	CASSPIGQGAAPYEQYF
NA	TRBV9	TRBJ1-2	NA	TGTGCCAGCAGCCCGTTGACACACTATGGCTACACCTTC	CASSPLTHYGYTF
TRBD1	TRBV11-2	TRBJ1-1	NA	TGTGCCAGCAGCCCCCGGGACAGGGGGACTGAAGCTTTCTTT	CASSPRDRGTEAFF
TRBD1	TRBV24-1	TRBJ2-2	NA	TGTGCCACCAGTGATTCAAGGACAGGGTGGGACACCGGGGAGCTGTTTTTT	CATSDSRTGWDTGELFF
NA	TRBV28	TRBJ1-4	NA	TGTGCCAGCAGTTTTTTCGGTGCTAATGAAAAACTGTTTTTT	CASSFFGANEKLFF
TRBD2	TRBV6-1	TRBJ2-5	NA	TGTGCCAGCAGTGAAATAGTAGCGGGGGGGAGGGAGACCCAGTACTTC	CASSEIVAGGRETQYF
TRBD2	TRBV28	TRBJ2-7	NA	TGTGCCAGCAGTTTATGGGCTAGCGGGAGAGTCGAGCAGTACTTC	CASSLWASGRVEQYF
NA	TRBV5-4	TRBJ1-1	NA	TGTGCCAGCAGCTTGGGACAGACGAACACTGAAGCTTTCTTT	CASSLGQTNTEAFF
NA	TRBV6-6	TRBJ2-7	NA	TGTGCCAGCAGGCGGGATAACTACGAGCAGTACTTC	CASRRDNYEQYF
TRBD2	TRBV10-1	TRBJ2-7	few	TGCGCCAATCCAGATGACGCGGGAGCGCACGAGCAGTACTTC	CANPDDAGAHEQYF